This entry lists 20 T cell receptor beta chains sequenced from one sample in a study of shared clonotypes between healthy human individuals. Assay: immunoSEQ multiplex PCR; the TCRdb copy retains only in-frame clones and omits some. Found here are over a million clones, more than 75% of them singletons; the top ten hold 0.6% to 0.75%. The source material was memory CD4+ T cells from PBMCs. The subset denotes: CD45RA-negative fraction. The receptors come from a man in his late teens or twenties in good health. Some clones in this sample may be carry-over from other donors' samples.

V gene TRBV7-2 combines with J gene TRBJ2-1; no clear D. CDR1 is SGHTA and CDR2 is FQGNSA in the germline V gene. CDR3 length: 12 amino acids. V lost 0 bases and J 8 bases, leaving 5 bases between the germline ends. CDR3 amino acids: CASSLARDEQFF. The CDR3 DNA follows: TGTGCCAGCAGCTTAGCCCGGGATGAGCAGTTCTTC.

The J gene is TRBJ2-4, the V gene TRBV7-2; 11 bases match TRBD2. The trim removed 0 bases at V and 8 bases at J, leaving 0 bases unmatched. This CDR3 is 14 amino acids long. The germline V gene has CDR1 SGHTA and CDR2 FQGNSA. CDR3 region: CASSLASGRDIQYF. In DNA form, the CDR3 reads TGTGCCAGCAGCTTAGCTAGCGGGAGGGACATTCAGTACTTC.

The V call is TRBV7-2, the J call TRBJ2-5, with D possibly being TRBD1 (8 bases). Per the germline V gene, CDR1 is SGHTA and CDR2 is FQGNSA. Trimming left V 4 bases short and J 7 bases short, with 16 bases between. This CDR3 spans 14 amino acids. The CDR3 loop reads CASSSRTGRATQYF. The CDR3 DNA sequence: TGTGCCAGCAGCTCCCGGACAGGGAGGGCGACCCAGTACTTC.

The chain uses TRBV9 and TRBJ1-5; TRBD1 matches 7 bases. Germline CDR1 SGDLS, CDR2 YYNGEE. This CDR3 spans 13 amino acids. The trim removed 4 bases at V and 5 bases at J, leaving 3 bases unmatched. DNA for the CDR3: TGTGCCAGCAGCAGAGGACAGGATCAGCCCCAGCATTTT. Translation gives CASSRGQDQPQHF.

This chain links TRBV18 with TRBJ2-7; 11 bases line up with TRBD1. Trimming removed 3 bases from V and 3 bases from J; junction bases left unmatched: 4. The CDR3 runs to 15 residues. The V gene's germline CDR1 is KGHSH and CDR2 LQKENI. CDR3 coding DNA: TGTGCCAGCTCACCGCCGGACAGGGGGCTCTACGAGCAGTACTTC. Translated: CASSPPDRGLYEQYF.

The genes are TRBV15 and TRBJ2-7; 9 positions match TRBD1. The J segment lost 4 bases and the V segment lost 3 bases, leaving 10 bases of the junction unmatched. CDR3 size: 16 residues. Per germline, CDR1 LNHNV and CDR2 YYDKDF (reference sequence). DNA of the CDR3: TGTGCCACCAGCAGCCCCGGGACAGGGACACGGTACGAGCAGTACTTC. It encodes CATSSPGTGTRYEQYF.

The genes are TRBV5-1 and TRBJ2-1; perhaps TRBD2 as D (5 bases). The CDR3 totals 15 residues. V was pared by 2 bases and J by 9 bases, with 18 bases between. CDR1 and CDR2 from the germline V gene are SGHRS and YFSETQ. Here the CDR3 DNA reads TGCGCCAGCAGCTTACTAGGGATTATTGGGAGTGAGCAGTTCTTC. This codes for CASSLLGIIGSEQFF. The full variable domain, completed using reference TRBV5-1 and TRBJ2-1, is KAGVTQTPRYLIKTRGQQVTLSCSPISGHRSVSWYQQTPGQGLQFLFEYFSETQRNKGNFPGRFSGRQFSNSRSEMNVSTLELGDSALYLCASSLLGIIGSEQFFGPGTRLTVL.

The CDR3 protein is CASRLAGFRYEQYF. The CDR3 DNA sequence: TGTGCCAGCAGACTAGCGGGTTTCCGTTACGAGCAGTACTTC. V gene TRBV6-1 combines with J gene TRBJ2-7, with 9 bases lining up with TRBD2. Looked up from germline, CDR1 is MNHNS and CDR2 is SASEGT. The CDR3 is made up of 14 amino acids. The J segment lost 4 bases and the V segment lost 6 bases, leaving 7 bases of the junction unmatched.

V and J are TRBV12-5 and TRBJ2-1, with 13 bases that match TRBD2. From germline, CDR1 is LGHNT and CDR2 FRNRAP. This CDR3 comprises 15 residues. V was pared by 6 bases and J by 8 bases, with 7 bases of the junction left unmatched. For the CDR3, the DNA is TGTGCTAGTGGACGGACTAGCGGGAGATGGGATGAGCAGTTCTTC. Amino acid sequence: CASGRTSGRWDEQFF.

This clone was detected only once. J is TRBJ2-3 and V is TRBV5-4, with 9 bases aligning to TRBD1. CDR1 and CDR2 from the germline V gene are SGHNT and YYREEE (reference sequence). This CDR3 spans 13 amino acids. V lost 4 bases and J lost 6; bases outside the gene matches: 3. The CDR3 spells CASSVGQGDTQYF. The CDR3 DNA reads as TGTGCCAGCAGCGTCGGACAGGGGGATACGCAGTATTTT.

The V gene is TRBV2, the J gene TRBJ1-2, with 8 bases that match TRBD1. Germline lookup yields CDR1 SNHLY and CDR2 FYNNEI. V shed 7 bases, J shed 6 bases, and the junction held 7 bases outside the gene matches. The CDR3 contains 13 residues. The CDR3 DNA is TGTGCCAGCACCGGACAGGGAGGGGATGGCTACACCTTC. This translates into CASTGQGGDGYTF.

The CDR3, as DNA: TGTGCCAGCAGCCAGGGGGGAGATTCCTACGAGCAGTACTTC. Translated, it gives CASSQGGDSYEQYF. The chain recombines TRBV7-9 with TRBJ2-7; D is perhaps TRBD1 (7 bases). The CDR3 spans 14 residues. Trimming removed 5 bases from V and 1 base from J, with 12 bases in between. CDR1 SEHNR and CDR2 FQNEAQ come from the germline V gene (reference sequence).

This clone was seen a single time. Possible read error: a much larger clone is one base away. At the DNA level, this CDR3 is encoded by other sequences in the same sample as well. CDR3 sequence (DNA): TGCGCCAGCAGCTTGGCTGCGCGGGAGGGCCTTTACGAGCAGTACTTT. Protein sequence: CASSLAAREGLYEQYF. The chain joins TRBV5-1 to TRBJ2-7; TRBD2 matches 9 bases. Germline lookup yields CDR1 SGHRS and CDR2 YFSETQ. This CDR3 contains 16 residues.

This clone occurred many times. The rearrangement joins TRBV7-9 to TRBJ2-7; 7 bases are shared with TRBD2. The V segment lost 4 bases and the J segment 3 bases; nucleotides outside the gene matches: 9. This CDR3 contains 15 residues. Per the germline V gene, CDR1 is SEHNR and CDR2 is FQNEAQ (reference sequence). Here the CDR3 reads CASSSLRGSVYEQYF. CDR3 coding DNA: TGTGCCAGCAGCTCCCTTCGCGGGAGTGTCTACGAGCAGTACTTC.

Concerning this clone: The sample contains more than one DNA sequence encoding this CDR3. The rearrangement joins TRBV18 to TRBJ2-7, with D unclear. The CDR3 contains 14 residues. Germline V lookup: CDR1 KGHSH, CDR2 LQKENI. The ends were cut back, 0 bases at V and 2 bases at J, with 8 bases in the middle. The CDR3 nucleotides are TGTGCCAGCTCACCACCAGGGCTCCCCTACGAGCAGTACTTC. Its protein is CASSPPGLPYEQYF.

The sample holds a few counts of this clone. This sequence joins TRBV28 and TRBJ1-5; 8 bases align to TRBD1. Germline trimming cut 6 bases from V and 2 bases from J; bases unmatched to any gene: 12. The germline V gene encodes CDR1 MDHEN and CDR2 SYDVKM. This CDR3 region has 17 residues. The CDR3 nucleotides read TGTGCCAGCAGGCCAGGGGGCTGGGGTCGTGGCAATCAGCCCCAGCATTTT. Translating it yields CASRPGGWGRGNQPQHF.

The J gene is TRBJ2-1, the V gene TRBV5-1; 9 bases map to TRBD2. Germline V gives CDR1 SGHRS, CDR2 YFSETQ. CDR3 length: 14 residues. Trimming took 3 bases from V and 8 from J; bases not matched to a gene: 6. The CDR3 DNA is TGCGCCAGCAGCTCCGGGACTAGCATCTATGAGCAGTTCTTC. Protein: CASSSGTSIYEQFF.

The J gene is TRBJ2-1, the V gene TRBV5-1; D not certain. Trimming shortened V by 1 base and J by 5 bases, and 10 bases separated the two germline ends. From germline, CDR1 is SGHRS and CDR2 YFSETQ. This CDR3 is built from 14 residues. CDR3 protein: CASSLRAPHNEQFF. CDR3 sequence (DNA): TGCGCCAGCAGCTTGAGGGCTCCCCACAATGAGCAGTTCTTC. The whole variable domain, remainder taken from reference TRBV5-1 and TRBJ2-1, is KAGVTQTPRYLIKTRGQQVTLSCSPISGHRSVSWYQQTPGQGLQFLFEYFSETQRNKGNFPGRFSGRQFSNSRSEMNVSTLELGDSALYLCASSLRAPHNEQFFGPGTRLTVL.

The rearrangement joins TRBV7-6 to TRBJ1-1, with D unclear. The V end was cut by 2 bases, the J end by 4 bases, with 14 bases between. Germline V gives CDR1 SGHVS, CDR2 FNYEAQ. This CDR3 comprises 15 residues. CDR3 DNA sequence: TGTGCCAGCAGCTTACCATTGTCACAGCCCACTGAAGCTTTCTTT. It specifies CASSLPLSQPTEAFF.

The chain links TRBV11-3 to TRBJ2-3, with D perhaps matching TRBD1 or TRBD2 (5 bases each). Per the germline V gene, CDR1 is SGHNT and CDR2 is YENEEA. CDR3 size: 15 residues. The germline V and J ends were trimmed by 6 bases and 2 bases, with 15 bases remaining between them. DNA for the CDR3: TGTGCCAGCAGTATAACCAGGGAGTCCACAGATACGCAGTATTTT. Residues: CASSITRESTDTQYF.